What follows are 15 T cell receptor beta chains derived from one specimen sequenced in a study of T cells and Merkel cell carcinoma outcomes. Sequencing was performed with immunoSEQ multiplex PCR; in TCRdb, only in-frame clones are kept and a portion is missing. This table holds approximately 12,000 clones, 95% found once. Sequencing was carried out using tumor tissue from Merkel cell carcinoma. Every receptor here comes from a human donor with Merkel cell carcinoma.

The chain links TRBV6-4 to TRBJ1-1; D remains unclear. V lost 4 bases to trimming and J lost 0 bases, with 6 bases between them. Germline lookup yields CDR1 MRHNA and CDR2 SNTAGT. The CDR3 has 13 amino acids. As DNA, the CDR3 is TGTGCCAGCAGTGTGGACTTGAACACTGAAGCTTTCTTT. This codes for CASSVDLNTEAFF.

The chain couples TRBV29-1 to TRBJ2-4; 9 bases fit TRBD1. The length of the CDR3 is 16 residues. V was clipped by 7 bases and J by 0 bases; unmatched bases: 10. Germline V gives CDR1 SQVTM, CDR2 ANQGSEA. The CDR3 nucleotides read TGCAGCGCCAGGCCGGGACAGGGACTAGCCAAAAACATTCAGTACTTC. As protein: CSARPGQGLAKNIQYF.

This sequence joins TRBV15 and TRBJ1-5; 9 bases are shared with TRBD1. The CDR3 is 15 residues long. The V gene's germline CDR1 is LNHNV and CDR2 YYDKDF (reference sequence). V lost 5 bases to trimming and J lost 7 bases; unmatched junction nucleotides: 9. This CDR3 is CATSPGQGRFQPQHF. The CDR3, as DNA: TGTGCCACCAGCCCGGGACAGGGCCGTTTCCAGCCCCAGCATTTT.

The V call is TRBV29-1, the J call TRBJ2-3; 9 bases fit TRBD2. There are 14 residues in the CDR3. V lost 3 bases, J lost 4 bases, and 5 bases stayed unmatched. Germline V gene data show CDR1 as SQVTM and CDR2 as ANQGSEA. Written as DNA, the CDR3 is TGCAGCGTTGAGCGGGAGGGCCGGGCAGATACGCAGTATTTT. Translation gives CSVEREGRADTQYF.

The chain joins TRBV5-6 to TRBJ1-1; perhaps TRBD1 as D (5 bases). The germline gives CDR1 SGHDT, CDR2 YYEEEE. The CDR3 is made up of 14 amino acids. Trimming pared 3 bases from V and 5 bases from J, leaving 14 bases between. The CDR3 region has the DNA TGTGCCAGCAGCTGGGGGGTAGGGGATACTGAAGCTTTCTTT. Its translation is CASSWGVGDTEAFF.

This clone was seen only once. This chain uses TRBV29-1 with TRBJ1-1; D gene ambiguous. The germline gives CDR1 SQVTM, CDR2 ANQGSEA. CDR3 length: 11 amino acids. Trimming took 4 bases from V and 1 from J, leaving 4 bases between them. The CDR3 loop is CSVGQNTEAFF. CDR3 DNA sequence: TGCAGCGTTGGCCAGAACACTGAAGCTTTCTTT.

This chain's CDR3 is CASSLVVSSGNTIYF. CDR3 in DNA: TGTGCCAGCAGCTTAGTGGTGAGCTCTGGAAACACCATATATTTT. This sequence joins TRBV7-9 and TRBJ1-3; no definite D call. This CDR3 comprises 15 residues. V shed 1 base and J shed 0 bases, with 7 bases lying between them. CDR1 and CDR2 from the germline V gene are SEHNR and FQNEAQ (reference sequence).

The gene calls are TRBV4-2 and TRBJ1-1; D is possibly TRBD1 (5 bases). Germline CDR1 is LGHNA and CDR2 is YNFKEQ. CDR3 length: 15 residues. Trimming left V 2 bases short and J 1 base short, with 11 bases between. The CDR3 nucleotides read TGTGCCAGCAGCCAAACGGGACTCGAGAACACTGAAGCTTTCTTT. Translated: CASSQTGLENTEAFF.

The chain recombines TRBV2 with TRBJ2-7, with TRBD1 identical over 9 bases. Germline assignment: CDR1 SNHLY and CDR2 FYNNEI. The CDR3 has 14 residues. Unmatched junction bases numbered 11, after V lost 8 bases and J lost 6 bases. The CDR3 DNA is TGTGCCAGCGAAAGGGACAGGGAGGTGGGCGAGCAGTACTTC. This gives the protein CASERDREVGEQYF.

This chain uses TRBV18 with TRBJ1-4; D not certain. V was clipped by 2 bases and J by 8 bases, with 9 bases between them. Germline CDR1 reads KGHSH; CDR2 reads LQKENI. CDR3 length: 13 residues. The CDR3, as DNA: TGTGCCAGCTCACCAATCACAGAAGAAAAACTGTTTTTT. This gives the protein CASSPITEEKLFF.

This chain joins TRBV15 and TRBJ2-7, with 9 bases fitting TRBD1. V gave up 1 base and J gave up 3 bases; unmatched junction bases: 4. The length of the CDR3 is 15 residues. Germline V gene sequence: CDR1 LNHNV, CDR2 YYDKDF (reference sequence). CDR3 in amino acids: CATSRGQGVGYEQYF. CDR3 nucleotide sequence: TGTGCCACCAGCAGAGGACAGGGGGTGGGCTACGAGCAGTACTTC.

V gene TRBV5-6 combines with J gene TRBJ2-5, with 7 bases lining up with TRBD2. CDR1 is SGHDT, CDR2 YYEEEE, per germline. The V and J ends lost 0 bases and 5 bases, in that order; junction bases with no gene match: 7. CDR3 size: 15 residues. The CDR3 reads CASSLGPPGGETQYF. The CDR3 bases are TGTGCCAGCAGCTTGGGGCCGCCCGGGGGGGAGACCCAGTACTTC.

The V call is TRBV6-6, the J call TRBJ1-5, with a possible D match to TRBD1 (6 bases). Germline V gene sequence: CDR1 MNHNY, CDR2 SVGAGI (reference sequence). Deletions cut 10 bases from V and 7 bases from J, with 17 bases between. This CDR3 contains 13 residues. CDR3 nucleotide sequence: TGTGCCAACTTCCCCCAGGGGACCCAGCCCCAGCATTTT. Amino acids: CANFPQGTQPQHF.

The genes are TRBV27 and TRBJ1-2, with 8 bases aligning to TRBD1. Germline CDR1 MNHEY, CDR2 SMNVEV (reference sequence). The V and J ends lost 3 bases and 9 bases, in that order; junction bases with no gene match: 6. The CDR3 contains 13 residues. The CDR3 nucleotides read TGTGCCAGCAGTTTGCAGGGGGCTGACAGCTACACCTTC. This sequence encodes CASSLQGADSYTF.

As concerns this clone: The junction does not match germline at one end; this may be a read error. The rearrangement links TRBV5-6 to TRBJ2-5; D could derive from TRBD1 or TRBD2 (5 bases each). The CDR3 runs to 14 residues. Germline V gene lookup returns CDR1 SGHDT and CDR2 YYEEEE. The CDR3 region has the DNA TGTGTCAGCAGCCACCGGGACGGACAAGAGACCCAGTACTTC. Encoded protein: CVSSHRDGQETQYF.